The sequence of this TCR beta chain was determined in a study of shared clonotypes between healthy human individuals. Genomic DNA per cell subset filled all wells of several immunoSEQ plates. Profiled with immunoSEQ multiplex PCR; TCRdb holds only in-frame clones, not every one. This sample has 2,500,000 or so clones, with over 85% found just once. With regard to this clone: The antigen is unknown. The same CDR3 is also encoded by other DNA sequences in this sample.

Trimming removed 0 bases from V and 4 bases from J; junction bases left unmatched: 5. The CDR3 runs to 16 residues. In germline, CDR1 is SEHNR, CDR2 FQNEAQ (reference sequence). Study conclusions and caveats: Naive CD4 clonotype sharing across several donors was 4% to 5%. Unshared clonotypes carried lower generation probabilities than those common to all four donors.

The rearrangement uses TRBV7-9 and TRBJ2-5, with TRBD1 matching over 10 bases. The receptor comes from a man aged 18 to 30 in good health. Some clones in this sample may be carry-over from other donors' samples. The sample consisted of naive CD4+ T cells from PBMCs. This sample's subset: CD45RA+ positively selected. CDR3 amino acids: CASSLAGTGERETQYF. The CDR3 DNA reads TGTGCCAGCAGCTTAGCAGGGACAGGGGAGCGAGAGACCCAGTACTTC. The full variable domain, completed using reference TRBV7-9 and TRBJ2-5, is DTGVSQNPRHKITKRGQNVTFRCDPISEHNRLYWYRQTLGQGPEFLTYFQNEAQLEKSRLLSDRFSAERPKGSFSTLEIQRTEQGDSAMYLCASSLAGTGERETQYFGPGTRLLVL.